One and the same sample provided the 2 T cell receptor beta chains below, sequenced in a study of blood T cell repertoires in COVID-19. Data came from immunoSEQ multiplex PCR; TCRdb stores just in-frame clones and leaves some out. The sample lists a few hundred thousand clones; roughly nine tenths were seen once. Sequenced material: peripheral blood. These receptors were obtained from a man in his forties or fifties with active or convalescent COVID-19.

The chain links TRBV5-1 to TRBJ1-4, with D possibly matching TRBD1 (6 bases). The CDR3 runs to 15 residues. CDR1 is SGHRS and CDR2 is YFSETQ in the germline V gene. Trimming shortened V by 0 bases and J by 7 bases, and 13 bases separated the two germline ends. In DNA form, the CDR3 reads TGCGCCAGCAGCTTGGGAGGCAGGGGTGGTGAAAAACTGTTTTTT. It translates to CASSLGGRGGEKLFF.

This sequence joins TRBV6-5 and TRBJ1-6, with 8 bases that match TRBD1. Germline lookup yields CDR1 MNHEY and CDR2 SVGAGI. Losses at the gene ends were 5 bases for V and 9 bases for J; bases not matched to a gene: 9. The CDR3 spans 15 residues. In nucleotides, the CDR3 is TGTGCCAGCAGTATAACCGGGACAGGCACTTCACCCCTCCACTTT. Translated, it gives CASSITGTGTSPLHF.